The rows below give T cell receptor beta chains drawn from one sample of a study of blood T cell repertoires in COVID-19. TCRdb keeps only in-frame clones here, not all; method: immunoSEQ multiplex PCR. The table includes around 300,000 clones, 65% to 85% detected once. Sequencing was carried out using peripheral blood. These TCRs come from a man younger than 40 with active or convalescent COVID-19. CDR3s include the opening cysteine and the closing phenylalanine or tryptophan. The order of the fields is D gene, J gene, V gene, CDR3 length, CDR3 protein. A D gene is named only where the DNA matches it firmly.

-,TRBJ2-7,TRBV6-2/TRBV6-3,17,CASSARGKGKGLYEQYF
TRBD2,TRBJ2-7,TRBV7-3,15,CASSPSGGSPYEQYF
-,TRBJ1-6,TRBV19,14,CASRRELGNSPLHF
-,TRBJ2-2,TRBV5-1,15,CASSIRVDGTGELFF
-,TRBJ2-1,TRBV27,15,CATSDSTSSYNEQFF
TRBD1,TRBJ2-7,TRBV4-1,16,CASSQLPGQPSYEQYF
TRBD2,TRBJ2-7,TRBV11-2,14,CASSLMGGGYEQYF
-,TRBJ2-7,TRBV27,16,CASSFRTGGRTYEQYF
-,TRBJ2-1,TRBV7-2,12,CASSLTRNEQFF
TRBD1,TRBJ1-1,TRBV2,16,CASSEAGRGLNTEAFF
TRBD2,TRBJ2-1,TRBV24-1,16,CATSHGLAGTYGEQFF
TRBD1,TRBJ1-3,TRBV29-1,13,CSAGQGEGNTIYF
-,TRBJ2-5,TRBV18,14,CASSPSGLQETQYF
-,TRBJ2-7,TRBV6-5,15,CASSYSRRGRDEQYF
-,TRBJ2-5,TRBV7-9,12,CASSLQKETQYF
TRBD2,TRBJ2-5,TRBV5-1,13,CASSWGGQETQYF
TRBD1,TRBJ2-7,TRBV18,16,CASSPLRSGQGDEQYF
TRBD1,TRBJ1-2,TRBV11-2,14,CASSFGQGARGYTF
TRBD2,TRBJ2-3,TRBV6-5,15,CASSRLAGGADTQYF
TRBD2,TRBJ2-2,TRBV3-1/TRBV3-2,15,CASSRRTSGVWELFF
TRBD1,TRBJ1-5,TRBV19,12,CASRTGNQPQHF
TRBD1,TRBJ1-2,TRBV4-3,16,CASSHDTRTGRGGYTF
-,TRBJ2-5,TRBV3-1/TRBV3-2,16,CASSQDPTSQIEPQYF
-,TRBJ1-2,TRBV6-5,14,CASTEQGPGGGYTF
-,TRBJ1-2,TRBV6-1,16,CASSQVPGPRDDGYTF
-,TRBJ2-2,TRBV30,15,CAWSDGRQNTGELFF
-,TRBJ2-5,TRBV6-4,12,CASSDPSGTQYF
TRBD1,TRBJ2-1,TRBV6-1,15,CASSEISTGNNEQFF
TRBD1,TRBJ2-7,TRBV19,16,CASSNLPGQGAYEQYF
-,TRBJ2-3,TRBV3-1/TRBV3-2,14,CASSQGGLADTQYF
TRBD2,TRBJ2-7,TRBV30,14,CAWGSGDQSYEQYF
-,TRBJ1-5,TRBV11-3,13,CASSLVRASPQHF
TRBD2,TRBJ2-2,TRBV6-1,16,CASSEAWAGGRGELFF
-,TRBJ1-3,TRBV7-2,13,CASSFGQGNTIYF
-,TRBJ2-1,TRBV4-2,17,CASSQGLRGSSYNEQFF
TRBD1,TRBJ2-7,TRBV6-1,14,CASSEGGQGYEQYF
-,TRBJ1-5,TRBV18,13,CASSSGEYQPQHF
-,TRBJ1-1,TRBV5-8,15,CASSLIPQGYAEAFF
-,TRBJ1-4,TRBV7-7,18,CASTIFPRGRRSNEKLFF
TRBD2,TRBJ2-1,TRBV19,16,CASSIEAGGSYNEQFF
-,TRBJ1-3,TRBV30,15,CAWTSQTFSGNTIYF
-,TRBJ2-1,TRBV7-2,15,CASSSISRVYNEQFF
-,TRBJ1-2,TRBV7-2,14,CASSLAVRNYGYTF
TRBD2,TRBJ2-7,TRBV13,15,CASSLAGGGRGEQYF
-,TRBJ1-1,TRBV23-1,14,CASSIRGQNTEAFF
-,TRBJ2-1,TRBV9,16,CASSVEWRSNYNEQFF
-,TRBJ2-1,TRBV10-3,13,CAISGSYSNEQFF
-,TRBJ1-1,TRBV11-1,15,CASSLATPRETEAFF
-,TRBJ1-5,TRBV5-4,13,CASTHDRSEPQHF
TRBD2,TRBJ2-1,TRBV2,15,CASRAGLAEYNEQFF
-,TRBJ1-4,TRBV25-1,14,CASSDQLLGEKLFF
TRBD1,TRBJ2-7,TRBV7-9,14,CASSPGTGEYEQYF
TRBD1,TRBJ1-3,TRBV5-4,16,CASSATGGVFGNTIYF
-,TRBJ2-3,TRBV7-6,12,CASSPGADTQYF
TRBD1,TRBJ2-1,TRBV11-2,15,CASSLYRGSHNEQFF